Listed below are T cell receptor beta chains from one sample, sequenced in a study of a mutant IDH1 vaccine in newly diagnosed glioma. Data came from immunoSEQ multiplex PCR; TCRdb stores just in-frame clones and leaves some out. In the table there are under 150,000 clones, 90% of which are singletons. Their cognate antigens are unknown. Sequencing used PBMCs, obtained from a glioma patient whose treatment included an IDH1 peptide vaccine. These receptors all stem from a woman between 45 and 60 years old with glioma. Both conserved end residues are part of each CDR3. The D gene is left open where the match is weak. Not all rows give a size; the values are once, few, many and, for expanded clones, a class.

v_call,d_call,j_call,clone_size,cdr3_aa,cdr3_nt
TRBV5-1,TRBD1,TRBJ2-7,NA,CASSDRGHGNEQYF,TGCGCCAGCTCCGACAGGGGGCATGGGAACGAGCAGTACTTC
TRBV9,TRBD1,TRBJ1-4,NA,CASSSRQGPDEKLFF,TGTGCCAGCAGCTCCAGACAGGGCCCAGACGAAAAACTGTTTTTT
TRBV28,NA,TRBJ1-5,NA,CASSLSDKANQPQHF,TGTGCCAGCAGTTTATCCGACAAGGCCAATCAGCCCCAGCATTTT
TRBV7-2,NA,TRBJ1-1,few,CASSLGPGGREAFF,TGTGCCAGCAGCTTAGGTCCTGGCGGGCGTGAAGCTTTCTTT
TRBV19,TRBD2,TRBJ2-7,NA,CASSTLAGGSYEQYF,TGTGCCAGTAGTACCTTAGCGGGAGGGTCCTACGAGCAGTACTTC
TRBV28,NA,TRBJ2-3,NA,CASSGSRDTQYF,TGTGCCAGCAGCGGTTCTAGGGATACGCAGTATTTT
TRBV5-1,NA,TRBJ1-2,NA,CASSLPDGPSTF,TGCGCCAGCAGCTTACCGGACGGGCCCTCGACCTTC
TRBV30,NA,TRBJ1-2,once,CAWSVRRGNYGYTF,TGTGCCTGGAGTGTACGGAGGGGTAACTATGGCTACACCTTC
TRBV19,NA,TRBJ1-2,NA,CASSNFGGNGYTF,TGTGCCAGTAGTAACTTTGGAGGGAACGGCTACACCTTC
TRBV5-5,NA,TRBJ2-7,once,CASSLGGFSYEQYF,TGTGCCAGCAGCTTGGGGGGCTTCTCCTACGAGCAGTACTTC
TRBV9,TRBD2,TRBJ2-2,NA,CASSGLAGNTGELFF,TGTGCCAGCAGTGGACTAGCGGGAAACACCGGGGAGCTGTTTTTT
TRBV2,NA,TRBJ1-4,NA,CASSVSGVDNEKLFF,TGTGCCAGCAGTGTATCGGGGGTGGATAATGAAAAACTGTTTTTT
TRBV6-6,NA,TRBJ1-1,NA,CASSYSPGGIRAFF,TGTGCCAGCAGTTACTCTCCCGGGGGAATTAGGGCTTTCTTT
TRBV28,NA,TRBJ2-5,NA,CASSLPGSGETQYF,TGTGCCAGCTCGCTACCAGGGAGCGGGGAGACCCAGTACTTC
TRBV10-2,NA,TRBJ2-3,NA,CASSPDRNTDTQYF,TGCGCCAGCAGTCCGGACAGAAACACAGATACGCAGTATTTT
TRBV27,TRBD1,TRBJ1-5,NA,CASSLSRQGRQPQHF,TGTGCCAGCAGTTTATCTCGACAGGGTCGGCAGCCCCAGCATTTT
TRBV2,TRBD1,TRBJ1-2,NA,CASSAQTGLYTF,TGTGCCAGCAGCGCCCAGACAGGGTTATACACCTTC
TRBV5-1,TRBD2,TRBJ2-5,NA,CASSTGLAGVGETQYF,TGCGCCAGCAGCACGGGACTAGCGGGAGTGGGAGAGACCCAGTACTTC
TRBV7-8,NA,TRBJ1-2,NA,CASSFPNYGYTF,TGTGCCAGCAGCTTCCCTAACTATGGCTACACCTTC
TRBV28,NA,TRBJ2-7,NA,CASSLIGGTHYEQYF,TGTGCCAGCAGTTTAATAGGCGGGACCCACTACGAGCAGTACTTC
TRBV27,TRBD1,TRBJ2-1,NA,CASSTGGSYNEQFF,TGTGCCAGCTCGACAGGGGGCTCCTACAATGAGCAGTTCTTC
TRBV5-1,NA,TRBJ1-1,NA,CASSLVGGRGNTEAFF,TGCGCCAGCAGCTTGGTCGGGGGCAGGGGCAACACTGAAGCTTTCTTT
TRBV7-8,NA,TRBJ1-5,NA,CASSSGTSNQPQHF,TGTGCCAGCAGCTCCGGGACAAGCAATCAGCCCCAGCATTTT
TRBV2,NA,TRBJ2-3,NA,CASIQGLITDTQYF,TGTGCCAGCATTCAGGGGTTAATCACAGATACGCAGTATTTT